This TCR beta chain was obtained from a study of cytomegalovirus exposure and HLA in healthy donors. Study-level background: Earlier findings included about 120 million unique TCR beta sequences obtained from 150 million to 200 million T cells.

Germline values: CDR1 SGHVS, CDR2 FQNEAQ. The V end lost 7 bases, the J end lost 5 bases, and 15 bases lay between the germline ends. The CDR3 is made up of 13 amino acids. As concerns this clone: Antigen: not known.

General study results and limits: In a later analysis, compared with equally common non-associated chains, HLA-associated beta chains were more expanded. Common viral pathogens were later found to be apparently linked to several of the most significant clusters. Per a later analysis, 15,000 to 20,000 TCR beta sequences showed association with HLA alleles at 0.05 false discovery rate.

The study ran its PCR with 60 Vbeta and 13 Jbeta primers. TCRdb's copy holds only in-frame clones and misses some; the assay was immunoSEQ multiplex PCR. The sample lists about 130,000 clones, around 83% occurring once. The receptor's source is a man aged 50 to 59 in good health and CMV-seronegative. The V and J genes are TRBV7-8 and TRBJ2-7; D might be TRBD1 (6 bases). Sequenced input: PBMCs. Here the CDR3 reads CASTKKGEHEQYF. CDR3 DNA: TGTGCCAGCACCAAGAAGGGGGAGCACGAGCAGTACTTC.